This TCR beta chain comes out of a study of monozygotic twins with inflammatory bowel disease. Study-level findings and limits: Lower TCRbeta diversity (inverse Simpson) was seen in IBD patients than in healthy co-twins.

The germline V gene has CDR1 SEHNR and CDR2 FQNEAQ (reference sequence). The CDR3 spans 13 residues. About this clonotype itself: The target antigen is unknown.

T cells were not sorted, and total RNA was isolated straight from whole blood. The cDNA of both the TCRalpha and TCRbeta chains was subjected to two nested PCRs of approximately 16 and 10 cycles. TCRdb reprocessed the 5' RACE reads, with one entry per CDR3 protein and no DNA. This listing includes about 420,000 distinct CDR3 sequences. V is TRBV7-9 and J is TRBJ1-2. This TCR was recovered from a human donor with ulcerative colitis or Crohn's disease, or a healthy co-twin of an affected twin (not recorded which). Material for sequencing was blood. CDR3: CASSLEGVYGYTF.